This TCR beta chain came from a study of spatial heterogeneity in lung cancer. Background on the study: Around 24 months after resection was the median timing of the follow-up PBMC samples, which were sequenced when available. Raw-read counts averaged over ten per unique TCR and UMI combination. General observations from the study: At resection, ubiquitous expanded tumor TCRs appeared in blood more than at follow-up.

The table lists this clonotype with many counts. Its target is not known. The CDR3 consists of 12 residues. Germline V gene sequence: CDR1 SGHTA, CDR2 FQGNSA. V shed 7 bases and J shed 3 bases, with 8 bases lying between them. TCRdb redid the calling of the 5' RACE reads with MiXCR, one entry per CDR3 protein. Of roughly 29,000 distinct CDR3 sequences listed, roughly 5.7% are singletons. Time point: blood at routine non-recurrence follow-up after resection. Material for sequencing was whole RNA from tumor, nontumor lung or frozen PBMC, left unsorted. This chain uses TRBV7-2 with TRBJ2-3; no clear D gene. The sequence was obtained from a female donor with early-stage non-small cell lung cancer. This specimen consisted of PBMCs, obtained at follow-up. The CDR3 DNA sequence: TGTGCCAGCACCTCCCGGACAGATACGCAGTATTTT. Translated: CASTSRTDTQYF.